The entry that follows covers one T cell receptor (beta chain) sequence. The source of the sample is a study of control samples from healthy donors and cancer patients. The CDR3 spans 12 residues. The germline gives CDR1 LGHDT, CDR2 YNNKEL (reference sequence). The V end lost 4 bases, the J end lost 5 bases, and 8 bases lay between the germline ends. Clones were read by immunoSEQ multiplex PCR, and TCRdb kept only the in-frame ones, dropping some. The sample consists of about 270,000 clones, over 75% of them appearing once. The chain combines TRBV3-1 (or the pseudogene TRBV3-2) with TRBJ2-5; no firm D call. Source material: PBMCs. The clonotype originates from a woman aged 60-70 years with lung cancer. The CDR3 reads CASSLYRETQYF. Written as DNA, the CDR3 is TGTGCCAGCAGCCTATATAGGGAGACCCAGTACTTC.